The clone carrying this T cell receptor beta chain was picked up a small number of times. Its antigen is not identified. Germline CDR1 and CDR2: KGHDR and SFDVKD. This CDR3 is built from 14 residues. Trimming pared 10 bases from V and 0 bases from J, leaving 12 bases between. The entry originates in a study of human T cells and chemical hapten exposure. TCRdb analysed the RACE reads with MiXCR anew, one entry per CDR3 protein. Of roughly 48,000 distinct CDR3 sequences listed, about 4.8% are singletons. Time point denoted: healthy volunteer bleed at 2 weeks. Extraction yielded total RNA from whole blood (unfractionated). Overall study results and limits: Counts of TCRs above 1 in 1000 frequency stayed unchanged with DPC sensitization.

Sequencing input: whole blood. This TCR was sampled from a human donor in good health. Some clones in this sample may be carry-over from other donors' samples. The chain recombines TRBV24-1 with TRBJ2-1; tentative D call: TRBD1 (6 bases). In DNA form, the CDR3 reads TGTGCCACTAGTAGGGGGAGCTCCTACAATGAGCAGTTCTTC. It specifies CATSRGSSYNEQFF.